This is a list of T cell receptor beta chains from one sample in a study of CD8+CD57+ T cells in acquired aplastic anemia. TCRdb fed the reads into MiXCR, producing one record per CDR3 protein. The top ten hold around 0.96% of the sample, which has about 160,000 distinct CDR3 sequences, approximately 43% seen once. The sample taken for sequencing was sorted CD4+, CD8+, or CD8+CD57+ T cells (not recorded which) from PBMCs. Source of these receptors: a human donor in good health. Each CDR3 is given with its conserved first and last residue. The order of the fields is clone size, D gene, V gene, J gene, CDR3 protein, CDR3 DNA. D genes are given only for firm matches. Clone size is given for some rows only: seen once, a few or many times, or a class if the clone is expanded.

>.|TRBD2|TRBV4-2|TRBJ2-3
CASSTFLAGVIDTQYF
TGTGCCAGCAGCACCTTTTTAGCGGGAGTCATAGATACGCAGTATTTT
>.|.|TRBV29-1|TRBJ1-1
CSGMTGNTEAFF
TGCAGCGGCATGACAGGGAACACTGAAGCTTTCTTT
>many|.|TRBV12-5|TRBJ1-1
CASAGHTEAFF
TGTGCTAGTGCCGGACACACTGAAGCTTTCTTT
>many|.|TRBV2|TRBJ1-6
CASSESRGRSPLHF
TGTGCCAGCAGTGAGTCCAGGGGTAGATCACCCCTCCACTTT
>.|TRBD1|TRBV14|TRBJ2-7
CASSQDRKGGPPYEQYF
TGTGCCAGCAGCCAAGATAGGAAAGGGGGCCCCCCCTACGAGCAGTACTTC
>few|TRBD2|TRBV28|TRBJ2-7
CASRPRLAGVSYKQYF
TGTGCCAGCAGACCCCGGCTAGCGGGAGTCTCCTACAAGCAGTACTTC
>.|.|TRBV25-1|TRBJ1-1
CASSEGELAEAFF
TGTGCCAGCAGTGAAGGGGAGCTGGCTGAAGCTTTCTTT
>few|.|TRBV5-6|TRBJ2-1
CASSYEYSSYNEQFF
TGTGCCAGCAGCTACGAGTACAGCTCCTACAATGAGCAGTTCTTC
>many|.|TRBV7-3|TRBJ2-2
CASSRLGTANTGELFF
TGTGCCAGCAGCCGCCTCGGGACCGCGAACACCGGGGAGCTGTTTTTT
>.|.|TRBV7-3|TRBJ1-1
CSSGTGLNTEAFF
TGTTCCAGCGGGACCGGTTTGAACACTGAAGCTTTCTTT
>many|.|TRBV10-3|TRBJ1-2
CAIKAVGTGDYGYTF
TGTGCCATCAAAGCGGTCGGCACAGGCGACTATGGCTACACCTTC
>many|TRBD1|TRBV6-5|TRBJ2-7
CASSYYPKDRAYEQYF
TGTGCCAGCAGTTACTACCCTAAAGACAGGGCCTACGAGCAGTACTTC
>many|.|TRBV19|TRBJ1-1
CASSSKPGREAFF
TGTGCCAGTAGTTCTAAACCGGGACGTGAAGCTTTCTTT
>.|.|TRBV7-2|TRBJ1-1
CASSLTAMNTEAFF
TGTGCCAGCAGCTTGACAGCCATGAACACTGAAGCTTTCTTT
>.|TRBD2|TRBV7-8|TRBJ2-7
CASSIRTSGGSYEQYF
TGTGCCAGCAGCATCAGAACTAGCGGGGGCTCCTACGAGCAGTACTTC
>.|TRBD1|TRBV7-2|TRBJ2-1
CASSLAGTEQFF
TGTGCCAGCAGCTTAGCAGGGACAGAACAGTTCTTC
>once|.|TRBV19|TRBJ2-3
CASSTQGMTDTQYF
TGTGCCAGTAGTACCCAGGGGATGACAGATACGCAGTATTTT
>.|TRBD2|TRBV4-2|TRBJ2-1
CASSPDQRGYNEQFF
TGTGCCAGCAGCCCCGATCAGCGGGGGTACAATGAGCAGTTCTTC
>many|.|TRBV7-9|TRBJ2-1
CASSLPTRGFGYNEQFF
TGTGCCAGCAGCTTGCCGACACGCGGGTTCGGCTACAATGAGCAGTTCTTC
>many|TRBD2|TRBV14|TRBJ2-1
CASSPYLGLAGREQFF
TGTGCCAGCAGCCCTTACTTGGGACTAGCGGGAAGAGAGCAGTTCTTC
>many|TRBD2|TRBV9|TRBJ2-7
CASSVGPSGGTYEQYF
TGTGCCAGCAGCGTAGGTCCTAGCGGGGGTACCTACGAGCAGTACTTC
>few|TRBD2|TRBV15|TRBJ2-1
CATSSLVLAGGGEQFF
TGTGCCACCAGCAGCTTGGTACTAGCGGGAGGGGGTGAGCAGTTCTTC
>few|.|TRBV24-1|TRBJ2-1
CATSGLSSYNEQFF
TGTGCCACCTCGGGACTCTCCTCCTACAATGAGCAGTTCTTC
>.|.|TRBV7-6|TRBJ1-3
CASSLGGTATGNTIYF
TGTGCCAGCAGCTTAGGAGGGACGGCTACTGGAAACACCATATATTTT
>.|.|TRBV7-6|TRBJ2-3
CASSFRRGTDTQYF
TGTGCCAGCAGCTTCAGGCGGGGTACAGATACGCAGTATTTT
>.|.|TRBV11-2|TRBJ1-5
CASSLVAGGSNQPQHF
TGTGCCAGCAGCTTAGTCGCAGGAGGGTCCAATCAGCCCCAGCATTTT
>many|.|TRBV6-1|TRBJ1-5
CASTEQYSNQPQHF
TGTGCCAGCACGGAGCAGTATAGCAATCAGCCCCAGCATTTT
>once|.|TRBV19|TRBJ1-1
CASSIPGTEAFF
TGTGCCAGTAGTATTCCGGGGACTGAAGCTTTCTTT
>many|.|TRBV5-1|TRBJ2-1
CASSFMGSSSYNEQFF
TGCGCCAGCAGCTTTATGGGCTCTAGCTCCTACAATGAGCAGTTCTTC
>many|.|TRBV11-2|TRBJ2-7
CASSLSLGVIAAYEQYF
TGTGCCAGCAGCTTAAGTCTTGGGGTGATCGCGGCCTACGAGCAGTACTTC
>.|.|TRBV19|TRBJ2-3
CASSIEGKGTFVQYF
TGTGCCAGTAGTATAGAGGGGAAAGGGACATTTGTACAGTATTTT
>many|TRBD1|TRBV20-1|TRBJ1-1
CSAREDRETEAFF
TGCAGTGCTAGAGAGGACAGGGAAACTGAAGCTTTCTTT
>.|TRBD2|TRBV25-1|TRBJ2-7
CASTPSGVTYEQYF
TGTGCCAGCACACCTAGCGGAGTTACCTACGAGCAGTACTTC
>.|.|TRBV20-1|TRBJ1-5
CSAWVLRDQPQHF
TGCAGTGCATGGGTTTTGAGGGATCAGCCCCAGCATTTT
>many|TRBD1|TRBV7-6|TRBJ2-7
CASSLLGQGASYEQYF
TGTGCCAGCAGCTTACTGGGACAGGGGGCATCCTACGAGCAGTACTTC
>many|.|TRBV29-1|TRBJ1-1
CSAGQTGNTEAFF
TGCAGCGCCGGACAGACAGGGAACACTGAAGCTTTCTTT
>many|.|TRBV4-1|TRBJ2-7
CASRRASADSSYEQYF
TGCGCCAGCAGACGCGCGAGCGCGGATAGCTCCTACGAGCAGTACTTC
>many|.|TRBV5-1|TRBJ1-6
CASTEGYYNSPLHF
TGCGCCAGCACGGAGGGCTACTATAATTCACCCCTCCACTTT
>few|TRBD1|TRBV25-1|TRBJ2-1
CASSRGTAYNEQFF
TGTGCCAGCAGTCGTGGGACAGCGTACAATGAGCAGTTCTTC
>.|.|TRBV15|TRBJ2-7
CATSRTGYEQYF
TGTGCCACCAGTCGAACCGGCTACGAGCAGTACTTC
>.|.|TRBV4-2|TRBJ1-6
CASSQEGAGNSPLHF
TGTGCCAGCAGCCAAGAGGGTGCGGGAAATTCACCCCTCCACTTT
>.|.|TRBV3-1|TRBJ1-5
CASSPHRRISPQHF
TGTGCCAGCAGCCCCCACAGGCGAATCAGCCCCCAGCATTTT
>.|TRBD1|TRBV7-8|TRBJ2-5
CASSFGTGWTTYQETQYF
TGTGCCAGCAGCTTTGGGACAGGGTGGACCACGTACCAAGAGACCCAGTACTTC
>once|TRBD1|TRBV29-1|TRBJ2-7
CSVGAGDRVQFSYEQYF
TGCAGCGTTGGGGCGGGGGACAGGGTCCAATTTTCCTACGAGCAGTACTTC
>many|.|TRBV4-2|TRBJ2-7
CASSQDRATLYEQYF
TGTGCCAGCAGCCAAGATCGAGCTACTTTATACGAGCAGTACTTC
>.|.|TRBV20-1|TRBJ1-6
CSARDPEGYYNSPLHF
TGCAGTGCTAGAGATCCGGAGGGCTACTATAATTCACCCCTCCACTTT
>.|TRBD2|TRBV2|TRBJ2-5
CASRPGTSSETQYF
TGTGCCAGCAGACCCGGGACTAGCTCGGAGACCCAGTACTTC
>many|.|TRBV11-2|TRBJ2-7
CASSLGRSLASLGHEQYF
TGTGCCAGCAGCTTAGGTCGGTCCCTAGCCTCCCTGGGACACGAGCAGTACTTC
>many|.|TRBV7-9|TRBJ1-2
CASSPGSNYGYTF
TGTGCCAGCAGCCCTGGTTCTAACTATGGCTACACCTTC
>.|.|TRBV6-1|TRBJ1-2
CASRIRGANYGYTF
TGTGCCAGCAGGATACGCGGGGCTAACTATGGCTACACCTTC
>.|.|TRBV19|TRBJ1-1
CASSIGGEAFF
TGTGCCAGTAGTATCGGAGGTGAAGCTTTCTTT
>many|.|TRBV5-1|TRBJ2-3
CASSFAADTQYF
TGCGCCAGCAGCTTTGCCGCAGATACGCAGTATTTT
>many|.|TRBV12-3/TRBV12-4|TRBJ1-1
CASSPEIGVFKAFF
TGTGCCAGCAGTCCCGAAATTGGGGTGTTTAAAGCTTTCTTT
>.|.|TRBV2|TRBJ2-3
CASSFRELDTQYF
TGTGCCAGCAGTTTTAGGGAGTTGGATACGCAGTATTTT
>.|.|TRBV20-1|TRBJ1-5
CSARVTGIINQPQHF
TGCAGTGCTCGGGTTACCGGGATCATCAATCAGCCCCAGCATTTT
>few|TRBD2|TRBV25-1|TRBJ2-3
CASSGTSSTDTQYF
TGTGCCAGCAGTGGGACTAGTAGCACAGATACGCAGTATTTT
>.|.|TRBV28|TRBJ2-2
CASGGTLNTGELFF
TGTGCCAGCGGAGGGACTTTGAACACCGGGGAGCTGTTTTTT